Here is one T cell receptor beta chain with its context. The antigen it binds to is not known. Base qualities were left out, and no much larger clone turns up one base away. This specimen belongs to a study of radiotherapy plus CTLA-4 blockade in lung cancer (dated by TCRdb to 2016 to 2019). With respect to the entire study: Objective responses occurred in around 19% of enrolled patients, and roughly 30% achieved disease control. What the study reported, not specific to this receptor: After treatment with radiotherapy and ipilimumab, TCR clones that came from tumors expanded in the peripheral blood. Increased serum interferon-beta after radiation, together with early dynamic changes in blood T cell clones, were reported to be the strongest predictors of response.

CDR1 and CDR2, per the germline V gene, are SGHAT and FQNNGV. CDR3 length: 14 amino acids, cysteine to phenylalanine. The retained sequence is limited to the CDR3, 42 bases, with the frame set at the first base. Trimming removed 1 base from V and 5 bases from J, leaving 11 bases between the germline ends. Libraries were made using the immunoSEQ multiplex PCR assay. Imported from immuneACCESS, the table was reduced by TCRdb to in-frame sequences with V and J called. These copies leave out some clones; in studies compared against another copy, an unresolved V gene accounts for under half, and the cause of the remainder is not known. Across this sample there are 90,000 to 100,000 clones, with about four fifths seen only once. The ten largest clones take up about 3% of the sample. The study evaluated CTLA-4 blockade (ipilimumab) given together with focal radiation therapy in patients who had chemo-refractory metastatic non-small-cell lung cancer.

The TCR sequence derives from a human donor with non-small cell lung cancer who had a partial response to radiotherapy plus ipilimumab. Some clones in this sample may be carry-over from other donors' samples. The sequences come from peripheral blood, collected from a patient treated with radiotherapy plus ipilimumab. The receptor chain draws on TRBV11-2 and TRBJ2-5, and perhaps TRBD2 as D gene, on 6 matching bases. Here is the DNA: TGTGCCAGCAGCTTAGGCCTAGCGCTGGAGACCCAGTACTTC. This is translated as CASSLGLALETQYF.